The entry below describes one TCR beta chain. The antigen remains undetermined. The record originates from a study of T cell repertoires and HLA-DP antigens. Generated by immunoSEQ multiplex PCR, the TCRdb table keeps only in-frame clones and is missing some. This table has around 110,000 clones, almost 95% appearing once. Trimming at V came to 5 bases and at J to 2 bases, leaving 6 bases not matched to a gene. CDR1 and CDR2 (germline): SGHTA, FQGTGA. The CDR3 is 15 amino acids. Sequencing used CD4+ T cells from PBMCs. This chain uses TRBV7-3 with TRBJ2-3, with 8 bases aligning to TRBD2. The receptor was derived from a young woman in good health and CMV-seronegative. Written as DNA, the CDR3 is TGTGCCAGCAGCCCGGGACTAGGACCCACAGATACGCAGTATTTT. The encoded protein is CASSPGLGPTDTQYF.